This T cell receptor beta chain appears in the sequencing data of a study of T cell responses to AZD1222 COVID-19 vaccine. On this clone: What it binds is not known.

Data came from immunoSEQ multiplex PCR; TCRdb stores just in-frame clones and leaves some out. The sample contains about 120,000 clones, roughly 84% of which appear only once. Second-dose intervals near 4 or 12 weeks were combined. With 7 bases clipped from V and 1 base from J, the junction kept 1 base outside the gene matches. Germline CDR1 is KGHDR and CDR2 is SFDVKD. This CDR3 is built from 14 residues. Study-level points and caveats: Regions 160-218 and 743-854 dominated among vaccine-associated CD4 TCRs spanning spike. Only a handful of AZD1222 recipients, roughly six in all, had baseline seropositivity. Spike-specific TCR breadth rose after two AZD1222 doses, and depth rose as well.

The receptor comes from an adult who received the AZD1222 COVID-19 vaccine. The chain joins TRBV24-1 to TRBJ1-5; 9 bases are shared with TRBD1. Material: peripheral blood, obtained 28 days after the second AZD1222 dose. The CDR3 DNA sequence: TGTGCCACCAGAGGGACAGGGAGCAATCAGCCCCAGCATTTT. Encoded protein: CATRGTGSNQPQHF.